This TCR beta chain was sequenced in a study of Graves' ophthalmopathy and Graves' hyperthyroidism. Study-wide background: Before any treatment, peripheral blood was taken at the initial diagnosis.

The source of the PBMCs was approximately 9.5 ml of fresh peripheral blood. Amplified material comprised TCR beta CDR3 regions derived from RNA transcripts. The library came from an HTBI-primed first-round RT-PCR and a second-round multiplex PCR. Using its own MiXCR run on the multiplex PCR reads, TCRdb lists one record per CDR3 protein. The repertoire consists of about 39,000 distinct CDR3 sequences, with about half occurring once and the leading ten covering about 28%. V was clipped by 5 bases and J by 0 bases, with 8 bases between them. CDR3 length: 13 residues. CDR1 and CDR2 (germline): SGHVS, FNYEAQ. Broader study findings: The model predicted progression of ophthalmopathy with a sensitivity of 60% to 71%, and its specificity was roughly 72%. Most clonotypes expanded in thyroid above 0.001 frequency were present in blood too.

At least ten counts were recorded for this clonotype. Its target is not known. Sequences were obtained from peripheral blood. J is TRBJ2-7 and V is TRBV7-6; TRBD2 might be the D (6 bases). The source is an adult woman with stable Graves' hyperthyroidism. DNA for the CDR3: TGTGCCAGCAGCCCCGGGGGCTCCTACGAGCAGTACTTC. Its translation is CASSPGGSYEQYF.